This TCR beta chain was recorded in a study of T cells in Graves' hyperthyroidism and ophthalmopathy. This clonotype was recorded many times. The TCR beta CDR3 regions underwent amplification using RNA transcripts as the source. RT-PCR in the first round (using the HTBI primer set) targeted the TCR CDR3. Via MiXCR, TCRdb re-called the multiplex PCR reads, giving one row per CDR3 protein. The sample contains some 510,000 distinct CDR3 sequences, less than 25% of which appear only once. The study based diagnoses on clinical symptoms, serum thyroxine and TRAb, thyroid ultrasound and orbital computed tomography. The germline V gene has CDR1 MNHNS and CDR2 SASEGT. The CDR3 loop spans 15 amino acids. V shed 5 bases and J shed 0 bases, with 13 bases lying between them.

The clonotype originates from a man between 18 and 35 years old with Graves' hyperthyroidism. The sample taken for sequencing was blood. The chain employs TRBV6-1 and TRBJ1-2; D remains ambiguous. Written as DNA, the CDR3 is TGTGCCAGCAGTCTGTCCGCGAACTCTAACTATGGCTACACCTTC. Amino acid sequence: CASSLSANSNYGYTF.